The clone carrying this TCR beta chain appeared a single time. The data were taken from a study of blood T cell repertoires in COVID-19. Study-wide context: COVID-19 samples from acute and convalescent phases originated in the United States, Italy and Spain. The analysed material was cDNA or gDNA that came from T cells, B-cell-depleted T cells, or PBMCs.

V lost 5 bases, J lost 4 bases, and 11 bases lay in between. The germline gives CDR1 SGHAT, CDR2 FQDESV (reference sequence). The CDR3 totals 13 residues. Authors' analysis steps: Reference gene primer amplification in the assay estimated nucleated cell counts. Profiling relied on immunoSEQ multiplex PCR, and the TCRdb table lists in-frame clones only, not all of them. V, J and clone size are those of that table, while D and trimming were read from the DNA. The table records 230,000 or so clones, approximately 92% of them present only once. The V gene is TRBV11-1, the J gene TRBJ2-5, with D unclear. Sequencing input: peripheral blood. This TCR derives from a middle-aged woman who had recovered from COVID-19. CDR3 sequence (DNA): TGTGCCAGCAGCGGCTCTAGGATAGAGACCCAGTACTTC. This codes for CASSGSRIETQYF.